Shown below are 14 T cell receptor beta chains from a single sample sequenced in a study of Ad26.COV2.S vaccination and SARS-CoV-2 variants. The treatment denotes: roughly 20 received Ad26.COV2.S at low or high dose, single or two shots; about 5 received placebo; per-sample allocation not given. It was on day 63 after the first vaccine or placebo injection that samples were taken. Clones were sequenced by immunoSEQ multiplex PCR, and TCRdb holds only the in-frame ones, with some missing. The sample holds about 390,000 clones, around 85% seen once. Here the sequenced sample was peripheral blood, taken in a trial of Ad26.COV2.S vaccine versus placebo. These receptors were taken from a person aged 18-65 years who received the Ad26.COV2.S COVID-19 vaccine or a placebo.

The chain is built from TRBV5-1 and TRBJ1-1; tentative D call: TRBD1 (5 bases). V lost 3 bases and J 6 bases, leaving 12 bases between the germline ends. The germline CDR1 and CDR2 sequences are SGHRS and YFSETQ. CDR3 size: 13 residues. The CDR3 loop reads CASSWGGDPEAFF. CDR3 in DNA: TGCGCCAGCAGCTGGGGCGGGGACCCTGAAGCTTTCTTT.

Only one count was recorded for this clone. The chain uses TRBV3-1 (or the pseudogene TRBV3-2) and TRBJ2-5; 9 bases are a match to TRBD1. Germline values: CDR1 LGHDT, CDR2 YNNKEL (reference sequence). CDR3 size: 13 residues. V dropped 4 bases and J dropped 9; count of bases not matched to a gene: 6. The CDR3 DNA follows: TGTGCCAGCAGCCCGGGACAGGGTCTGGCCCAGTACTTC. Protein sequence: CASSPGQGLAQYF.

The CDR3: CASRTSGGFQETQYF. In DNA form, the CDR3 reads TGCGCCAGCAGGACTAGCGGGGGGTTTCAAGAGACCCAGTACTTC. The rearrangement uses TRBV5-1 and TRBJ2-5, with 13 nucleotides matching TRBD2. Germline CDR1 is SGHRS and CDR2 is YFSETQ. Germline trimming cut 5 bases from V and 2 bases from J; bases unmatched to any gene: 3. There are 15 residues in the CDR3. Using reference TRBV5-1 and TRBJ2-5 for the parts outside the CDR3, the full variable domain is KAGVTQTPRYLIKTRGQQVTLSCSPISGHRSVSWYQQTPGQGLQFLFEYFSETQRNKGNFPGRFSGRQFSNSRSEMNVSTLELGDSALYLCASRTSGGFQETQYFGPGTRLLVL.

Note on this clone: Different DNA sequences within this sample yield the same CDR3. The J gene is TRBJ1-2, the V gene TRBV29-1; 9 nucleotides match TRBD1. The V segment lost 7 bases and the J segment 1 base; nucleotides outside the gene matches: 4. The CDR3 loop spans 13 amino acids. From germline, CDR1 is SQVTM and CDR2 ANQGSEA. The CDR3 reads CSARTGDNYGYTF. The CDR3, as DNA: TGCAGCGCTCGGACAGGGGATAACTATGGCTACACCTTC.

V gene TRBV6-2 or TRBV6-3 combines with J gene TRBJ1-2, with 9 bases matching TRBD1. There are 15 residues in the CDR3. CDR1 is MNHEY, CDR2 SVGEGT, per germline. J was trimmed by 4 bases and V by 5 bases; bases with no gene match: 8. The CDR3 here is CASSTRDRVIYGYTF. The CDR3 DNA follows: TGTGCCAGCAGTACACGGGACAGGGTAATCTATGGCTACACCTTC.

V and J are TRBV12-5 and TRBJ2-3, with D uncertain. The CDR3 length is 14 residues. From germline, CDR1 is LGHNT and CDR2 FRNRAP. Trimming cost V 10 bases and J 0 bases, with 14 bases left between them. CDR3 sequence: CATSIGSSTDTQYF. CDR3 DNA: TGTGCTACCTCCATCGGCTCTAGCACAGATACGCAGTATTTT.

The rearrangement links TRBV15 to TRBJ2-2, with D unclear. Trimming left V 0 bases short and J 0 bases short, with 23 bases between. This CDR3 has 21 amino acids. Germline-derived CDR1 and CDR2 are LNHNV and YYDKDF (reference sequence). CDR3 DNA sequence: TGTGCCACCAGCAGAGATCGTCTGCTCATCGCCAGGACCTCGAACACCGGGGAGCTGTTTTTT. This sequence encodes CATSRDRLLIARTSNTGELFF.

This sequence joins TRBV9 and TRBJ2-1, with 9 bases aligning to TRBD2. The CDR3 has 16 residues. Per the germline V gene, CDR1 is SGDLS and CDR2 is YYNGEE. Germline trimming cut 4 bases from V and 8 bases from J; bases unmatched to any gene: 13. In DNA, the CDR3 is TGTGCCAGCAGCCCCCAGTCCCGGACTAGCGTCGATGAGCAGTTCTTC. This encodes CASSPQSRTSVDEQFF.

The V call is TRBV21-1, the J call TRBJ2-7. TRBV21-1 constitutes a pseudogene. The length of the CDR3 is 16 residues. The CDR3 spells CASSKAGGLLPYEQYF. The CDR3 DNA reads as TGTGCCAGCAGCAAAGCGGGCGGCCTGCTACCCTACGAGCAGTACTTC.

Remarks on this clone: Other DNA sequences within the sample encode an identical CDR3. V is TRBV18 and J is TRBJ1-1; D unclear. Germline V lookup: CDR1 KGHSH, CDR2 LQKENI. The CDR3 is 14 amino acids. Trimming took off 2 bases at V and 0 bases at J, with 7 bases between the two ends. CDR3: CASSPNSMNTEAFF. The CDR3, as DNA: TGTGCCAGCTCACCAAACTCAATGAACACTGAAGCTTTCTTT.

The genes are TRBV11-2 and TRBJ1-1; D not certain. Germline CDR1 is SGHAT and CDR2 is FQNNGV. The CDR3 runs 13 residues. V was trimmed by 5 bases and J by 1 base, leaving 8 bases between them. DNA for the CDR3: TGTGCCAGCAGCCACCGGTCGAACACTGAAGCTTTCTTT. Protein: CASSHRSNTEAFF.

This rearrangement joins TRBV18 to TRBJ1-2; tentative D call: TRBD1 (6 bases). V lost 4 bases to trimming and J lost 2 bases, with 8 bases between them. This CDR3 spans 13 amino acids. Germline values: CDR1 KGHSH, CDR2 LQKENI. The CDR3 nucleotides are TGTGCCAGCTCACTTGACAGGAACTATGGCTACACCTTC. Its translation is CASSLDRNYGYTF. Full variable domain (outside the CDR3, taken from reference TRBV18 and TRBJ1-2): NAGVMQNPRHLVRRRGQEARLRCSPMKGHSHVYWYRQLPEEGLKFMVYLQKENIIDESGMPKERFSAEFPKEGPSILRIQQVVRGDSAAYFCASSLDRNYGYTFGSGTRLTVV.

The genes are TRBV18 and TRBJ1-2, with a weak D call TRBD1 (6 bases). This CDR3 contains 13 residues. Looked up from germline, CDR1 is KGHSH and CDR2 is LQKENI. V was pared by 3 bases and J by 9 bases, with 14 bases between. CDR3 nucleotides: TGTGCCAGCTCACCCCGGGACATCGAAAGCTACACCTTC. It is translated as CASSPRDIESYTF.

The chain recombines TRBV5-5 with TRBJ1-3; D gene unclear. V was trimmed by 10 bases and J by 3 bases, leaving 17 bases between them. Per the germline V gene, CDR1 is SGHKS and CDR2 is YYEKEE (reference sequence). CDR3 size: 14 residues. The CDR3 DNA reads TGTGCCTCAACCCGGGAGGTGTATGGAAACACCATATATTTT. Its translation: CASTREVYGNTIYF.